The rows below give T cell receptor beta chains drawn from one sample of a study of T cell repertoires in cytomegalovirus infection. TCRdb itself ran the reads through MiXCR, one entry per CDR3 protein. Among under 850,000 distinct CDR3 sequences listed, about a third were seen once. Material: PBMCs. These receptors all come from a human donor in good health (CMV status not recorded). Some clones in this sample may be carry-over from other donors' samples. The CDR3 runs from the conserved cysteine through the conserved F or W. The D gene is left open where the match is weak. Expanded clones get a size class; other rows say once, few or many, or leave the size out.

J | V | size | D | DNA | CDR3
TRBJ1-1 | TRBV19 | NA | TRBD1 | TGTGCCAGTAGATATGGACAGGCCTTAGTCACTGAAGCTGTCTTT | CASRYGQALVTEAVF
TRBJ1-5 | TRBV20-1 | few | NA | TGCAGTGCTACCACACCCAGCAATCAGCCCCAGCATTTT | CSATTPSNQPQHF
TRBJ2-1 | TRBV11-2 | many | TRBD2 | TGTGCCAGCAGCCAAATAAGCGGGAGGGCCTACAATGAGCAGTTCTTC | CASSQISGRAYNEQFF
TRBJ1-5 | TRBV7-9 | few | TRBD1 | TGTGCCAGCAGCTCCGGGACAGGGAATTTCGGGAATCAGCCCCAGCATTTT | CASSSGTGNFGNQPQHF
TRBJ2-6 | TRBV6-5 | few | NA | TGTGCCAGCAGTTACGTGAGGGGCCAAGGTGGGGCCAACGTCCTGACTTTC | CASSYVRGQGGANVLTF
TRBJ2-7 | TRBV11-1 | few | TRBD1 | TGTGCCAGCAGCCGGGACAGACTTAACGAGCAGTACTTC | CASSRDRLNEQYF
TRBJ2-7 | TRBV5-6 | many | NA | TGTGCCAGCAGCCAGATGGACACCTACGAGCAGTACTTC | CASSQMDTYEQYF
TRBJ2-3 | TRBV28 | NA | NA | TGTGTCAGCAGTTTATCCCCCCAGGGGAACACAGATACGCAGTATTTT | CVSSLSPQGNTDTQYF
TRBJ2-7 | TRBV7-9 | NA | NA | TGTGCCAGCACCTCCTTGGGGATGGACGAGCAGTACTTC | CASTSLGMDEQYF
TRBJ1-1 | TRBV7-9 | few | NA | TGTGCCAGCAGCTTAGAAGGGAGGGGTGGGTGGACTGAAGCTTTCTTT | CASSLEGRGGWTEAFF
TRBJ2-5 | TRBV7-9 | NA | TRBD2 | TGTGCCAGCAGCTATCAACTAGCGGGAGTTGGGAGGACCCAGTACTTC | CASSYQLAGVGRTQYF
TRBJ1-1 | TRBV5-1 | few | NA | TGCGCCAGCAGCAATAAGGGGGGGAACACTGAAGCTTTCTTT | CASSNKGGNTEAFF
TRBJ2-7 | TRBV7-2 | NA | TRBD1 | TGTGCCAGCAGCTTCGGGTCATTCTCGGGACAGAGGACCTACGAGCAGTACTTC | CASSFGSFSGQRTYEQYF
TRBJ2-3 | TRBV7-9 | many | NA | TGTGCCAGCAGCTTAGTCCCAGATACGCAGTATTTT | CASSLVPDTQYF
TRBJ2-4 | TRBV7-2 | few | TRBD2 | TGTGCCAGCAGCAGGGACTACCAAGCCAAAAACATTCAGTACTTC | CASSRDYQAKNIQYF
TRBJ2-4 | TRBV20-1 | NA | NA | TGCAGTATCAGAACTCGGACAGCTGGGAACATTCAGTACTTC | CSIRTRTAGNIQYF
TRBJ1-5 | TRBV27 | NA | NA | TGTGCCAGCAGTTTATCGATGGATTATAGCAATCAGCCCCAGCATTTT | CASSLSMDYSNQPQHF
TRBJ1-2 | TRBV7-8 | few | TRBD1 | TGTGCCAGCAGCTACAGGGGGCCGGGGGGCTACACCTTC | CASSYRGPGGYTF
TRBJ2-7 | TRBV12-3/TRBV12-4 | few | TRBD2 | TGTGCCAGCAGCCTATGGGGACTAGCGGGGGAGCAGTACTTC | CASSLWGLAGEQYF
TRBJ2-7 | TRBV28 | NA | TRBD1 | TGTGCCAGCAGTTTACCCCTAGGACAGGGAAGAACTCGGGAGCAGTACTTC | CASSLPLGQGRTREQYF
TRBJ2-6 | TRBV29-1 | few | NA | TGCAGCGTTGCCCCCGAGTCTGGGGCCAACGTCCTGACTTTC | CSVAPESGANVLTF
TRBJ2-5 | TRBV7-8 | few | NA | TGTGCCAGCAGCCAAGGGTCAGGGGCCGAGACCCAGTACTTC | CASSQGSGAETQYF